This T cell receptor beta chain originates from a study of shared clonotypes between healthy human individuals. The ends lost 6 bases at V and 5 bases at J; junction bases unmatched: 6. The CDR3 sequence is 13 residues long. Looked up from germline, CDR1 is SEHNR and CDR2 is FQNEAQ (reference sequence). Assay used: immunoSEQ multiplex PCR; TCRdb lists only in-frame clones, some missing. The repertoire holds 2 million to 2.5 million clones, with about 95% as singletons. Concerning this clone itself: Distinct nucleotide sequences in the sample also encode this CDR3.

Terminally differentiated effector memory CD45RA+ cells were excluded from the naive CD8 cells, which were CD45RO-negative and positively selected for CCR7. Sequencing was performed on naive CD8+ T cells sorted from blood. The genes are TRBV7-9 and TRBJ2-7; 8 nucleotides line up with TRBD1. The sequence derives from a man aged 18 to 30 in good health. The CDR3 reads CASSFDRGDEQYF. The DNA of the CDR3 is TGTGCCAGCAGTTTCGACAGGGGCGACGAGCAGTACTTC.